The rows below give T cell receptor beta chains drawn from one sample of a study of blood T cell repertoires in COVID-19. Clones were read by immunoSEQ multiplex PCR, and TCRdb kept only the in-frame ones, dropping some. The table records 200,000 to 250,000 clones, approximately 83% of them present only once. Sequenced sample: peripheral blood. The receptor source for this set is a man aged 25-40 years who had recovered from COVID-19. Each CDR3 is given with its conserved first and last residue. The size of a clone is reported for some rows only, either as once, few or many, or as a class for expanded clones.

size,V,J,CDR3
-,TRBV27,TRBJ2-5,CASSLRQWETQYF
-,TRBV7-9,TRBJ2-3,CASSLTRDTQYF
-,TRBV27,TRBJ1-4,CASSTPRDRGRGEKLFF
-,TRBV6-5,TRBJ2-1,CASIKTSGGLNEQFF
-,TRBV7-6,TRBJ1-4,CASSPTVTNEKLFF
-,TRBV9,TRBJ1-4,CASSATGGVGEKLFF
-,TRBV5-3,TRBJ2-2,CARSFPVGRDREIVGELFF
-,TRBV18,TRBJ1-2,CASSLTEDTLAHGYTF
-,TRBV24-1,TRBJ2-1,CATNGGSGGEQFF
-,TRBV12-3/TRBV12-4,TRBJ2-5,CASSQGAETQYF
-,TRBV3-1/TRBV3-2,TRBJ2-5,CASSPQTGGMETQYF
-,TRBV3-1/TRBV3-2,TRBJ1-1,CASSQGGTDAFF
-,TRBV27,TRBJ2-1,CASSFAGGRNEQFF
few,TRBV5-4,TRBJ2-5,CASGTGTSGGPRGETQYF
-,TRBV7-3,TRBJ1-2,CASSARQGGGYTF
-,TRBV11-2,TRBJ2-3,CASSSRDGGFTDTQYF
few,TRBV7-2,TRBJ2-1,CASAVAAYNEQFF
-,TRBV28,TRBJ1-5,CASSSYQPQHF
once,TRBV6-1,TRBJ2-7,CASSVYRDRSTYEQYF
-,TRBV9,TRBJ2-1,CASSVVADTYNEQFF
-,TRBV3-1/TRBV3-2,TRBJ1-4,CASSQGRPAEKLFF
-,TRBV9,TRBJ1-1,CASSVEAGAWSTEAFF
-,TRBV19,TRBJ2-7,CASSMRTVGYEQYF
-,TRBV27,TRBJ2-6,CASSARGLSSGANVLTF
-,TRBV2,TRBJ2-2,CASRELAGGNTGELFF
once,TRBV5-1,TRBJ2-2,CASTAEASNTGELFF
-,TRBV19,TRBJ1-5,CASSTQGAYSNQPQHF
-,TRBV12-3/TRBV12-4,TRBJ2-1,CASFSGSYNEQFF
-,TRBV7-9,TRBJ2-7,CATMGGYHYEQYF
-,TRBV9,TRBJ1-2,CASSDGQNIYGYTF
-,TRBV6-6,TRBJ1-4,CASRLDGFQNEKLFF
-,TRBV4-2,TRBJ2-1,CASSLFSGGDYNEQFF
-,TRBV11-2,TRBJ1-2,CASSLGTGVAYGYTF
-,TRBV4-2,TRBJ2-2,CASSQQAGGSGTGELFF
-,TRBV14,TRBJ2-7,CASSQGLAGYEQYF
-,TRBV4-1,TRBJ2-7,CASSQDVSPQPSYEQYF
-,TRBV5-5,TRBJ1-1,CASSRQVGGNTEAFF
-,TRBV19,TRBJ2-7,CASSTRTATYEQYF
-,TRBV5-4,TRBJ2-5,CASSFTEEQETQYF
once,TRBV10-2,TRBJ1-3,CASSATRSGNTIYF
-,TRBV4-2,TRBJ1-2,CASSQGNREADGYTF
-,TRBV3-1/TRBV3-2,TRBJ2-5,CASRPLQGWGETQYF
-,TRBV7-2,TRBJ2-5,CASSLPGDVWAQETQYF
-,TRBV7-2,TRBJ1-6,CASSSQSGPTWGLHF
-,TRBV9,TRBJ1-6,CASSPTVGGSPLHF
many,TRBV19,TRBJ2-5,CASGQGDQETQYF
once,TRBV7-9,TRBJ2-4,CASSSGQGSVIQYF
few,TRBV18,TRBJ2-2,CASSVFAGARGGELFF
-,TRBV5-8,TRBJ1-3,CASSFTGNTIYF
-,TRBV7-2,TRBJ1-1,CASSLRLVQREAFF
-,TRBV7-9,TRBJ2-1,CASSPDNEQFF
-,TRBV11-2,TRBJ1-2,CASSTGGTGGGYTF
once,TRBV7-9,TRBJ1-3,CASSLDSRGVSGNTIYF
-,TRBV5-1,TRBJ2-3,CASSLGQGGDTQYF
-,TRBV5-1,TRBJ1-2,CASSTPGREVEGYTF
-,TRBV5-6,TRBJ2-3,CASSLSTDTQYF
-,TRBV20-1,TRBJ2-5,CSASVSPPPLARETQYF
-,TRBV19,TRBJ1-6,CASSMVQGGRSPLHF